Listed here are 20 T cell receptor beta chains from one sample, sequenced in a study of response to subunit inactivated influenza vaccine. TCRdb ran MiXCR on the RT-PCR reads and lists one entry per CDR3 protein. The table has 170,000 or so distinct CDR3 sequences, about 10% seen once. The specimen was CD8+ T cells sorted from PBMCs, collected roughly 24 months after vaccination. These receptors came from a man aged 50 to 69 who received an inactivated influenza vaccine.

CDR3 sequence reads: CATSDAGELFF. The CDR3 DNA is TGTGCCACCAGCGACGCCGGGGAGCTGTTTTTT. The rearrangement joins TRBV15 to TRBJ2-2; D is ambiguous. In germline, CDR1 is LNHNV, CDR2 YYDKDF (reference sequence). Trimming removed 5 bases at V and 6 bases at J, with 4 bases between. CDR3 length: 11 amino acids.

This clonotype came up a few times. The chain couples TRBV2 to TRBJ2-3; 15 nucleotides line up with TRBD2. Germline V CDR1 and CDR2: SNHLY, FYNNEI. The ends lost 6 bases at V and 0 bases at J; junction bases unmatched: 1. The CDR3 covers 16 residues. The CDR3 protein is CASRGLAGGSTDTQYF. Here the CDR3 DNA reads TGTGCCAGCAGAGGACTAGCGGGGGGGAGCACAGATACGCAGTATTTT.

The chain joins TRBV6-5 to TRBJ2-1; 9 bases are shared with TRBD2. The CDR3 consists of 17 residues. The junction had 17 bases not matched to a gene; V was cut back by 2 bases and J by 12 bases. Germline assignment: CDR1 MNHEY and CDR2 SVGAGI. The CDR3 spells CASSYTGLGLAGQGQFF. CDR3 sequence (DNA): TGTGCCAGCAGTTACACGGGGTTAGGCCTAGCGGGGCAAGGGCAGTTCTTC.

The chain has TRBV20-1 and TRBJ2-7; D remains unclear. V shed 0 bases and J shed 0 bases, with 15 bases lying between them. CDR1 DFQATT and CDR2 SNEGSKA come from the germline V gene (reference sequence). The CDR3 loop spans 16 amino acids. CDR3 sequence reads: CSARDRVTHRSYEQYF. The DNA of the CDR3 is TGCAGTGCTAGAGATCGGGTGACGCATCGCTCCTACGAGCAGTACTTC.

The rearrangement uses TRBV30 and TRBJ2-7, with D maybe TRBD1 (6 bases). The CDR3 totals 15 residues. V lost 8 bases to trimming and J lost 3 bases, with 23 bases between them. Germline loops: CDR1 GTSNPN, CDR2 SVGIG (reference sequence). CDR3 in DNA: TGTGCCCATGAGGGCCAGGCAGGGGCTAGCTACGAGCAGTACTTC. This codes for CAHEGQAGASYEQYF. The complete variable domain, with remaining parts taken from reference TRBV30 and TRBJ2-7, reads SQTIHQWPATLVQPVGSPLSLECTVEGTSNPNLYWYRQAAGRGLQLLFYSVGIGQISSEVPQNLSASRPQDRQFILSSKKLLLSDSGFYLCAHEGQAGASYEQYFGPGTRLTVT.

This clonotype was observed a few times. This chain connects TRBV9 to TRBJ2-1, with 8 nucleotides matching TRBD2. After removal of 10 bases from V and 7 bases from J, the junction contained 13 bases not matched to a gene. There are 14 residues in the CDR3. Looked up from germline, CDR1 is SGDLS and CDR2 is YYNGEE. The CDR3 DNA sequence: TGTGCCTCCGACAGCGGGAGTGGATTGAATGAGCAGTTCTTC. It specifies CASDSGSGLNEQFF.

This clonotype showed up just a few times. The chain has TRBV6-5 and TRBJ2-7; a possible D gene is TRBD2 (6 bases). Germline CDR1 reads MNHEY; CDR2 reads SVGAGI. Trimming took off 2 bases at V and 4 bases at J, with 12 bases between the two ends. The CDR3 consists of 14 residues. The CDR3 sequence is CASSYGAGGYEQYF. For the CDR3, the DNA is TGTGCCAGCAGTTACGGAGCCGGAGGGTACGAGCAGTACTTC.

The CDR3 bases are TGTGCCAGCAGCGCCCGATGGGGGGGAAGGGAGGACGAGCAGTACTTC. This encodes CASSARWGGREDEQYF. The V gene is TRBV6-2 or TRBV6-3, the J gene TRBJ2-7, with 7 positions matching TRBD2. The length of the CDR3 is 16 residues. The V gene's germline CDR1 is MNHEY and CDR2 SVGEGT. With V trimmed by 6 bases and J by 5 bases, 16 bases remained unmatched.

This clonotype was counted only a few times. The chain joins TRBV19 to TRBJ2-3, with no clear D. The V gene's germline CDR1 is LNHDA and CDR2 SQIVND (reference sequence). Between the trimmed V and J ends, which lost 5 bases and 7 bases, there was a span of 19 bases. The CDR3 runs to 15 residues. The chain's CDR3 is CASSETLLLINTQYF. The CDR3 bases are TGTGCCAGTAGTGAAACCCTTTTATTGATAAATACGCAGTATTTT.

This clonotype showed up many times. The gene calls are TRBV3-1 and TRBJ2-5; weak D call: TRBD1 (5 bases). The CDR3 totals 12 residues. V gave up 2 bases and J gave up 7 bases, with 8 bases separating them. Looked up from germline, CDR1 is LGHDT and CDR2 is YNNKEL (reference sequence). The CDR3 sequence is CASSQSQATQYF. CDR3 bases: TGTGCCAGCAGCCAATCACAGGCGACCCAGTACTTC.

This rearrangement joins TRBV6-5 to TRBJ2-3; 7 bases are shared with TRBD2. Unmatched junction bases numbered 6, after V lost 3 bases and J lost 0 bases. CDR3 size: 16 residues. In germline, CDR1 is MNHEY, CDR2 SVGAGI. CDR3 nucleotides: TGTGCCAGCAGTTATCCCCAGCGGGGAAGCACAGATACGCAGTATTTT. Translation: CASSYPQRGSTDTQYF.

The DNA for the CDR3 is TGTGCCAGCAGCTCATGGCAGGATTACAATGAGCAGTTCTTC. Protein: CASSSWQDYNEQFF. The chain joins TRBV7-9 to TRBJ2-1; D is ambiguous. V lost 4 bases and J 4 bases, leaving 11 bases between the germline ends. Germline CDR1 reads SEHNR; CDR2 reads FQNEAQ (reference sequence). The CDR3 has 14 amino acids.

In its sample, this clonotype was seen many times. The rearrangement joins TRBV25-1 to TRBJ2-2, with D maybe TRBD1 (5 bases). The V gene lost 6 bases and the J gene lost 7 bases, with 18 bases spanning the gap. The V gene's germline CDR1 is MGHDK and CDR2 SYGVNS. CDR3 length: 15 amino acids. The CDR3 loop is CASRATRDLVGELFF. The DNA of the CDR3 is TGTGCCAGCAGGGCGACCAGGGATTTGGTCGGGGAGCTGTTTTTT.

This clonotype was observed a few times. J is TRBJ2-3 and V is TRBV9, with 15 bases aligning to TRBD2. V lost 3 bases, J lost 8 bases, and 7 bases stayed unmatched. The CDR3 runs 16 residues. The germline V gene has CDR1 SGDLS and CDR2 YYNGEE. CDR3 sequence (DNA): TGTGCCAGCAGCGGGGGGACTAGCGGGAGGTTTAGTACGCAGTATTTT. Its translation is CASSGGTSGRFSTQYF.

This clonotype has a handful of counts. The chain is built from TRBV7-9 and TRBJ2-1, with no clear D. V gave up 1 base and J gave up 9 bases, with 7 bases separating them. The length of the CDR3 is 12 residues. The germline gives CDR1 SEHNR, CDR2 FQNEAQ (reference sequence). CDR3 sequence (DNA): TGTGCCAGCAGCTTAGGCCAAAGTGAGCAGTTCTTC. This gives the protein CASSLGQSEQFF.

This clonotype was counted many times. The chain has TRBV6-5 and TRBJ2-2; D not certain. The V and J ends lost 4 bases and 0 bases respectively, with 0 bases between them. This CDR3 is built from 12 residues. The germline gives CDR1 MNHEY, CDR2 SVGAGI. In DNA, the CDR3 is TGTGCCAGCAGTTCGAACACCGGGGAGCTGTTTTTT. Its protein product is CASSSNTGELFF.

The gene calls are TRBV7-6 and TRBJ2-2; 11 bases match TRBD1. The junction had 4 bases not matched to a gene; V was cut back by 5 bases and J by 5 bases. Germline-derived CDR1 and CDR2 are SGHVS and FNYEAQ. The CDR3 sequence is 15 residues long. The CDR3 nucleotides read TGTGCCAGCAGCACCTGGGACAGGGGGACCGGGGAGCTGTTTTTT. Protein product: CASSTWDRGTGELFF. Variable domain in full (rest from reference TRBV7-6 and TRBJ2-2): GAGVSQSPRYKVTKRGQDVALRCDPISGHVSLYWYRQALGQGPEFLTYFNYEAQQDKSGLPNDRFSAERPEGSISTLTIQRTEQRDSAMYRCASSTWDRGTGELFFGEGSRLTVL.

The J gene is TRBJ1-1, the V gene TRBV6-1; weak D call: TRBD1 (5 bases). V was cut by 2 bases and J by 7 bases, with 11 bases left in between. The CDR3 has 13 residues. Germline V gives CDR1 MNHNS, CDR2 SASEGT. The chain's CDR3 is CASSEFGHGEAFF. CDR3 DNA sequence: TGTGCCAGCAGTGAATTTGGACACGGTGAAGCTTTCTTT.

This clonotype was found many times. This chain uses TRBV14 with TRBJ2-2; no definite D call. The CDR3 covers 14 residues. Trimming shortened V by 0 bases and J by 6 bases, and 8 bases separated the two germline ends. Germline loops: CDR1 SGHDN, CDR2 FVKESK. The CDR3 is CASSQDGLSGELFF. The DNA of the CDR3 is TGTGCCAGCAGCCAAGACGGGCTCTCCGGGGAGCTGTTTTTT.

The V gene is TRBV9, the J gene TRBJ1-5, with D perhaps matching TRBD1 (6 bases). The CDR3 has 14 residues. From germline, CDR1 is SGDLS and CDR2 YYNGEE. V lost 2 bases and J 6 bases, leaving 12 bases between the germline ends. CDR3 bases: TGTGCCAGCAGCGTGGGAGGGGGGGCTCAGCCCCAGCATTTT. This gives the protein CASSVGGGAQPQHF.